This entry describes one TCR beta chain. Its antigen is still unknown. The data derive from a study of T cell responses to AZD1222 COVID-19 vaccine. Points from the study as a whole: The donor group comprised mostly white British people and more females; the analysis possibly underestimated clonal diversity. Of the AZD1222 recipients, only 6 or 7 were seropositive at baseline.

After removal of 0 bases from V and 7 bases from J, the junction contained 4 bases not matched to a gene. Germline V gives CDR1 MNHEY, CDR2 SVGEGT. The length of the CDR3 is 16 residues. Produced via immunoSEQ multiplex PCR; TCRdb's table is partial and in-frame only. The table records roughly 150,000 clones, under 95% of them present only once. The sequence derives from an adult who received the AZD1222 COVID-19 vaccine. The chain links TRBV6-2 or TRBV6-3 to TRBJ2-1; 12 positions agree with TRBD2. The source material was peripheral blood, sampled 28 days after the second AZD1222 dose. The CDR3 DNA reads TGTGCCAGCAGTTACTCTCCGCTAGCGGGGGGGAATGAGCAGTTCTTC. Protein sequence: CASSYSPLAGGNEQFF.